What follows is one TCR beta chain and its context. V lost 1 base and J lost 5; bases outside the gene matches: 3. Per the germline V gene, CDR1 is SGHRS and CDR2 is YFSETQ. This CDR3 is 14 amino acids long. This entry comes from a study of blood T cell repertoires in COVID-19. Study in general: Sources were T cells, B-cell-depleted T cells, or PBMCs; the material itself was cDNA or gDNA.

Ages ranged from about 18 to 89 years, with residence in fewer than 25 US areas. This table comes from immunoSEQ multiplex PCR, and its TCRdb copy is limited to in-frame clones, with some not included. The sample shows about 430,000 clones, around nine tenths of them seen only once. This clonotype originated in a woman aged 18-30 years who had been exposed to COVID-19. The rearrangement joins TRBV5-1 to TRBJ2-4; TRBD1 agrees at 7 bases. Input material: PBMCs or T cells enriched from blood (not recorded which). In DNA, the CDR3 is TGCGCCAGCAGCTTGAACAGGGGCCAAAACATTCAGTACTTC. Protein sequence: CASSLNRGQNIQYF.